Listed here are 11 T cell receptor beta chains from one sample, sequenced in a study of blood T cell repertoires in COVID-19. This table comes from immunoSEQ multiplex PCR, and its TCRdb copy is limited to in-frame clones, with some not included. Of around 150,000 clones in the sample, about 93% were seen once. The sequencing input was peripheral blood. These receptors were taken from a woman aged 50 to 60 with acute or convalescent COVID-19.

The rearrangement uses TRBV10-3 and TRBJ1-5; TRBD1 agrees at 7 bases. CDR1 ENHRY and CDR2 SYGVKD come from the germline V gene. The junction had 2 bases not matched to a gene; V was cut back by 6 bases and J by 0 bases. The CDR3 has 14 residues. In DNA form, the CDR3 reads TGTGCCATCAGGGGACAGTATAGCAATCAGCCCCAGCATTTT. This gives the protein CAIRGQYSNQPQHF.

The chain links TRBV5-1 to TRBJ2-7; TRBD1 matches 10 bases. The CDR3 totals 16 residues. Germline V gene lookup returns CDR1 SGHRS and CDR2 YFSETQ. V gave up 6 bases and J gave up 5 bases; unmatched junction bases: 14. CDR3 region: CASTPLLRDRGHEQYF. For the CDR3, the DNA is TGCGCCAGCACCCCTCTTCTCCGGGACAGGGGCCACGAGCAGTACTTC.

The chain joins TRBV12-5 to TRBJ1-5; possibly TRBD1 for D (6 bases). The CDR3 length is 18 residues. The germline V gene has CDR1 LGHNT and CDR2 FRNRAP. V lost 0 bases, J lost 3 bases, and 18 bases lay in between. CDR3 region: CASGLVLGQGRNNQPQHF. CDR3 coding DNA: TGTGCTAGTGGTTTGGTACTGGGGCAGGGGAGAAACAATCAGCCCCAGCATTTT.

The gene calls are TRBV30 and TRBJ2-2; no reliable D call. CDR1 is GTSNPN and CDR2 is SVGIG in the germline V gene (reference sequence). With 2 bases removed from V and 6 bases from J, the gap between germline ends came to 7 bases. The CDR3 is 12 amino acids. The CDR3 region is CAWSLGAGELFF. CDR3 nucleotide sequence: TGTGCCTGGAGTCTGGGCGCCGGGGAGCTGTTTTTT.

This clone was counted only a few times. The chain links TRBV5-4 to TRBJ1-2; 8 positions match TRBD1. Germline CDR1 reads SGHNT; CDR2 reads YYREEE (reference sequence). The CDR3 has 13 residues. The V segment lost 4 bases and the J segment 3 bases; nucleotides outside the gene matches: 2. The CDR3 spells CASSETGDYGYTF. The CDR3 coding sequence is TGTGCCAGCAGCGAGACAGGGGACTATGGCTACACCTTC.

This rearrangement joins TRBV5-1 to TRBJ1-5; no clear D. The CDR3 length is 14 residues. Germline CDR1 SGHRS, CDR2 YFSETQ. Trimming pared 7 bases from V and 0 bases from J, leaving 11 bases between. The CDR3 sequence is CASSPDFSNQPQHF. In DNA, the CDR3 is TGCGCCAGCTCCCCGGACTTTAGCAATCAGCCCCAGCATTTT.

This chain uses TRBV15 with TRBJ2-1; D is perhaps TRBD2 (6 bases). The V end lost 9 bases, the J end lost 7 bases, and 16 bases lay between the germline ends. Germline V gene lookup returns CDR1 LNHNV and CDR2 YYDKDF (reference sequence). The CDR3 has 13 residues. DNA for the CDR3: TGTGCCACTCGTCCCGGGACTGGAAATGAGCAGTTCTTC. It translates to CATRPGTGNEQFF.

This clone was seen just once. The chain links TRBV4-1 to TRBJ1-5; D is unresolved. Per germline, CDR1 MGHRA and CDR2 YSYEKL. The V gene lost 0 bases and the J gene lost 1 base, with 13 bases spanning the gap. This CDR3 spans 17 amino acids. The CDR3 here is CASSQDQTDSSNQPQHF. CDR3 DNA: TGCGCCAGCAGCCAAGACCAGACCGACTCGAGCAATCAGCCCCAGCATTTT.

The chain employs TRBV3-1 (or the pseudogene TRBV3-2) and TRBJ2-1, with D possibly being TRBD2 (7 bases). The V gene's germline CDR1 is LGHDT and CDR2 YNNKEL (reference sequence). This CDR3 region has 17 residues. The V and J ends lost 0 bases and 3 bases respectively, with 15 bases between them. Here the CDR3 reads CASSQDVEGGHYNEQFF. DNA of the CDR3: TGTGCCAGCAGCCAAGATGTGGAGGGGGGGCACTACAATGAGCAGTTCTTC.

The rearrangement links TRBV27 to TRBJ2-4; 7 bases fit TRBD1. This CDR3 comprises 14 residues. V shed 6 bases and J 7 bases; nucleotides not matched to a gene: 9. CDR1 is MNHEY, CDR2 SMNVEV, per germline (reference sequence). The CDR3 loop reads CASRTGILGNIQYF. In DNA, the CDR3 is TGTGCCAGCAGGACAGGGATTTTGGGCAACATTCAGTACTTC.

On this clone itself: Other DNA sequences in this sample translate to the same CDR3. The chain joins TRBV29-1 to TRBJ1-1; D is ambiguous. The CDR3 loop spans 14 amino acids. The germline CDR1 and CDR2 sequences are SQVTM and ANQGSEA. Trimming took 1 base from V and 0 from J, leaving 9 bases between them. The CDR3 reads CSVEGRLMNTEAFF. CDR3 nucleotides: TGCAGCGTTGAAGGCAGGTTAATGAACACTGAAGCTTTCTTT.